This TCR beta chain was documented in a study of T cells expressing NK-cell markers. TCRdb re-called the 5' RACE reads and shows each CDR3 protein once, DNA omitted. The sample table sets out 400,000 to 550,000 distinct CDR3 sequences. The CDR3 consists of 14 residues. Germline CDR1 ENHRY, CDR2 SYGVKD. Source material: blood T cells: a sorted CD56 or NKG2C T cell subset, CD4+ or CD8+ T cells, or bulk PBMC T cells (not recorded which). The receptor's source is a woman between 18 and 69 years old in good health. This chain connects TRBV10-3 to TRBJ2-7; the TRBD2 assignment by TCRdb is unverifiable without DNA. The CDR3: CATARLVGSYEQYF.